This entry lists 10 T cell receptor beta chains sequenced from one sample in a study of blood T cell repertoires in COVID-19. Profiled with immunoSEQ multiplex PCR; TCRdb holds only in-frame clones, not every one. Found here are 130,000 to 150,000 clones, 80% to 90% of them singletons; the top ten hold 2% to 3%. The sample consisted of peripheral blood. The receptors derive from a human donor with acute or convalescent COVID-19. The donor label of this sample is uncertain.

This clone has more than one count but fewer than ten. The chain has TRBV6-5 and TRBJ2-5, with a tentative D call TRBD1 (6 bases). The CDR3 totals 15 residues. The germline gives CDR1 MNHEY, CDR2 SVGAGI. Deletions cut 6 bases from V and 5 bases from J, with 19 bases between. The CDR3, as DNA: TGTGCCAGCAGACAGTTAACAGGGAGTGGGGAGACCCAGTACTTC. It codes for CASRQLTGSGETQYF.

The rearrangement joins TRBV7-6 to TRBJ2-3, with TRBD2 identical over 9 bases. This CDR3 is 15 amino acids long. Germline V gene lookup returns CDR1 SGHVS and CDR2 FNYEAQ. Trimming cost V 5 bases and J 0 bases; bases outside gene matches: 3. The CDR3 coding sequence is TGTGCCAGCAGCCCTAGCGGGGTAAGCACAGATACGCAGTATTTT. This gives the protein CASSPSGVSTDTQYF.

The V and J genes are TRBV15 and TRBJ1-2; D is uncertain. Germline-derived CDR1 and CDR2 are LNHNV and YYDKDF (reference sequence). Trimming stripped 1 base from V and 4 bases from J, with 19 bases between. CDR3 length equals 17 residues. DNA of the CDR3: TGTGCCACCAGCAGAGGGCTGGAGGCTGGGTTCTCCTATGGCTACACCTTC. Translating it yields CATSRGLEAGFSYGYTF.

The V call is TRBV29-1, the J call TRBJ2-5; tentatively, D is TRBD2 (5 bases). This CDR3 is 13 amino acids long. V gave up 0 bases and J gave up 8 bases, with 13 bases separating them. Germline values: CDR1 SQVTM, CDR2 ANQGSEA. The CDR3 region has the DNA TGCAGCGTTGAAGAATCGAGGGTAATAACCCAGTACTTC. This translates into CSVEESRVITQYF.

This clone appeared once. The V and J genes are TRBV3-1 (or the pseudogene TRBV3-2) and TRBJ1-2; TRBD1 agrees at 7 bases. V was pared by 1 base and J by 4 bases, with 6 bases of the junction left unmatched. CDR3 length: 15 amino acids. Germline V gives CDR1 LGHDT, CDR2 YNNKEL (reference sequence). The DNA of the CDR3 is TGTGCCAGCAGCCAAGGCAGACAGGGCGGCTATGGCTACACCTTC. It is translated as CASSQGRQGGYGYTF.

The CDR3 loop is CATRPGYNSPLHF. Written as DNA, the CDR3 is TGTGCCACCCGGCCAGGTTATAATTCACCCCTCCACTTT. V is TRBV19 and J is TRBJ1-6; D unclear. CDR1 LNHDA and CDR2 SQIVND come from the germline V gene (reference sequence). The V end lost 10 bases, the J end lost 4 bases, and 11 bases lay between the germline ends. The CDR3 covers 13 residues. Full variable domain (outside the CDR3, taken from reference TRBV19 and TRBJ1-6): DGGITQSPKYLFRKEGQNVTLSCEQNLNHDAMYWYRQDPGQGLRLIYYSQIVNDFQKGDIAEGYSVSREKKESFPLTVTSAQKNPTAFYLCATRPGYNSPLHFGNGTRLTVT.

The chain carries TRBV4-1 and TRBJ2-7, with 7 bases that match TRBD1. V was clipped by 1 base and J by 3 bases; unmatched bases: 9. CDR1 is MGHRA, CDR2 YSYEKL, per germline. This CDR3 spans 16 amino acids. This CDR3 reads CASSQALGGRVYEQYF. The CDR3 nucleotides are TGCGCCAGCAGCCAAGCTCTAGGGGGCCGGGTCTACGAGCAGTACTTC.

The chain joins TRBV6-1 to TRBJ1-2; 11 bases align to TRBD1. With V trimmed by 3 bases and J by 6 bases, 15 bases remained unmatched. The V gene's germline CDR1 is MNHNS and CDR2 SASEGT. The CDR3 is 18 residues long. CDR3 sequence reads: CASSDIRDRGGYYHGYTF. The CDR3 coding sequence is TGTGCCAGCAGTGACATCCGGGACAGGGGGGGGTATTACCATGGCTACACCTTC.

This chain uses TRBV19 with TRBJ2-4; a weak D match, TRBD1 (5 bases). V was pared by 3 bases and J by 6 bases, with 12 bases between. In germline, CDR1 is LNHDA, CDR2 SQIVND (reference sequence). The CDR3 extends over 14 amino acids. The CDR3 DNA sequence: TGTGCCAGTAGTATCGGGCAGGGTGCAAACATTCAGTACTTC. It is translated as CASSIGQGANIQYF.

The chain joins TRBV7-9 to TRBJ1-6, with a tentative D call TRBD1 (5 bases). This CDR3 has 14 amino acids. The germline V gene has CDR1 SEHNR and CDR2 FQNEAQ (reference sequence). V was clipped by 3 bases and J by 5 bases, with 8 bases between them. The CDR3: CASSFWGDNSPLHF. Written as DNA, the CDR3 is TGTGCCAGCAGCTTTTGGGGCGATAATTCACCCCTCCACTTT.